What follows is one TCR beta chain and its context. The data originate from a study of OX40 agonist ivuxolimab in advanced cancers. Libraries were prepared by immunoSEQ multiplex PCR; TCRdb keeps only in-frame clonotypes and omits some of them. The sample includes more than 50,000 clones, around 84% of them seen just once. Material: CD4+ or CD8+ T cells sorted from blood, obtained in a trial of the OX40 agonist ivuxolimab. This receptor was obtained from an adult with an advanced solid tumor such as melanoma, head and neck, liver or kidney cancer.

This chain's CDR3 is CASSLTSSGANVLTF. CDR3 bases: TGTGCCAGCAGTTTAACGTCCTCTGGGGCCAACGTCCTGACTTTC. V is TRBV27 and J is TRBJ2-6; D is uncertain. Trimming took off 2 bases at V and 0 bases at J, with 5 bases between the two ends. Germline V gene data show CDR1 as MNHEY and CDR2 as SMNVEV (reference sequence). The CDR3 runs 15 residues. Looking up the rest from reference TRBV27 and TRBJ2-6 gives the full variable domain: EAQVTQNPRYLITVTGKKLTVTCSQNMNHEYMSWYRQDPGLGLRQIYYSMNVEVTDKGDVPEGYKVSRKEKRNFPLILESPSPNQTSLYFCASSLTSSGANVLTFGAGSRLTVL.